This T cell receptor (beta chain) is drawn from a study of T cells in Graves' hyperthyroidism and ophthalmopathy. Clinical symptoms, serum thyroxine, TRAb, thyroid ultrasound and orbital computed tomography established diagnosis. Fresh peripheral blood, roughly 10 ml, was the source of the PBMCs. The CDR3 contains 17 residues. The V and J ends lost 8 bases and 0 bases, in that order; junction bases with no gene match: 10. The germline gives CDR1 ENHRY, CDR2 SYGVKD. TCR beta CDR3 region amplification was performed from RNA transcripts. First-round RT-PCR with HTBI primers amplified the TCR CDR3 region. TCRdb reprocessed the multiplex PCR reads with MiXCR, giving one entry per CDR3 protein. The sample contains about 50,000 distinct CDR3 sequences, approximately 50% of which appear only once.

The TCR originated in a woman in her thirties with Graves' ophthalmopathy. The V call is TRBV10-3, the J call TRBJ2-1; 10 nucleotides match TRBD2. Sequencing was done on a sample of blood. The CDR3: CAIGTDSGRPSYNEQFF. CDR3 nucleotide sequence: TGTGCCATCGGGACCGATAGCGGGAGGCCCTCCTACAATGAGCAGTTCTTC.